The 13 T cell receptor beta chains given below trace back to one sample, sequenced in a study of patients and donors after allogeneic stem cell transplantation. TCRdb analysed the RT-PCR reads with MiXCR anew, one entry per CDR3 protein. The sample lists hundreds of thousands of distinct CDR3 sequences, about 38% occurring once. The source material was blood, either unsorted or a sorted T cell fraction (not recorded which). The receptor source for this set is a human donor who was either an allogeneic HSCT recipient or a stem cell or donor lymphocyte infusion donor (not recorded which). It is not recorded whose cells these are; they may come from a transplant donor.

J is TRBJ2-1 and V is TRBV14, with D unclear. V lost 8 bases and J 12 bases, leaving 17 bases between the germline ends. Germline values: CDR1 SGHDN, CDR2 FVKESK. The CDR3 is made up of 12 amino acids. CDR3 loop: CASSPLGFRQFF. Here the CDR3 DNA reads TGTGCCAGCTCGCCCCTTGGATTTCGGCAGTTCTTC.

This clonotype was seen a single time. Because the CDR3 is missing its conserved closing phenylalanine or tryptophan, this is likely a read error. The DNA is omitted, as the CDR3 cannot be located on it reliably, and the CDR3 follows TCRdb's listing. The rearrangement joins TRBV21-1 to TRBJ1-6; TRBD1, the table's D call, lacks a check against the DNA. TRBV21-1 represents a pseudogene. The CDR3 is made up of 14 amino acids, end residues included. CDR3: CASSKAKGRFTPPL.

The CDR3 reads CASSIRASGSPLHF. The CDR3 coding sequence is TGTGCCAGCAGCATCCGGGCCTCTGGTTCACCCCTCCACTTT. V is TRBV7-2 and J is TRBJ1-6, with D hard to call. V was trimmed by 5 bases and J by 9 bases, leaving 14 bases between them. Looked up from germline, CDR1 is SGHTA and CDR2 is FQGNSA. The CDR3 runs 14 residues.

The V gene is TRBV4-1, the J gene TRBJ1-2; D possibly corresponds to TRBD1 (6 bases). The CDR3 covers 15 residues. Germline values: CDR1 MGHRA, CDR2 YSYEKL. The V and J ends lost 2 bases and 5 bases respectively, with 15 bases between them. CDR3 sequence: CASSQPRGRGYGYTF. In DNA, the CDR3 is TGCGCCAGCAGCCAACCCCGGGGCAGGGGATATGGCTACACCTTC.

This clonotype is termed medium-sized. V and J are TRBV4-2 and TRBJ1-1, with D hard to call. The CDR3 length is 14 residues. Germline CDR1 is LGHNA and CDR2 is YNFKEQ. Trimming left V 4 bases short and J 0 bases short, with 9 bases between. The CDR3 DNA is TGTGCCAGCAGCCTCACCTTCATGAACACTGAAGCTTTCTTT. Translated, it gives CASSLTFMNTEAFF.

This clonotype occurred a few times. CDR3 residues: CSVAWTEQETQYF. The CDR3 DNA reads as TGCAGCGTTGCCTGGACGGAGCAAGAGACCCAGTACTTC. The chain combines TRBV29-1 with TRBJ2-5; D unresolved. The V end lost 4 bases, the J end lost 2 bases, and 11 bases lay between the germline ends. There are 13 residues in the CDR3. Looked up from germline, CDR1 is SQVTM and CDR2 is ANQGSEA. The variable domain in full, with the rest retrieved from reference TRBV29-1 and TRBJ2-5, is SAVISQKPSRDICQRGTSLTIQCQVDSQVTMMFWYRQQPGQSLTLIATANQGSEATYESGFVIDKFPISRPNLTFSTLTVSNMSPEDSSIYLCSVAWTEQETQYFGPGTRLLVL.

The chain employs TRBV3-1 and TRBJ2-3, with 10 nucleotides matching TRBD2. CDR3 size: 15 residues. V dropped 5 bases and J dropped 6; count of bases not matched to a gene: 8. The V gene's germline CDR1 is LGHDT and CDR2 YNNKEL (reference sequence). This CDR3 is CASSSRAGGSDTQYF. DNA of the CDR3: TGTGCCAGCAGCTCCCGAGCGGGGGGGTCTGATACGCAGTATTTT.

The chain is built from TRBV7-3 and TRBJ2-2; 7 nucleotides agree with TRBD1. This CDR3 spans 15 amino acids. CDR1 is SGHTA and CDR2 is FQGTGA in the germline V gene. V dropped 4 bases and J dropped 1; count of bases not matched to a gene: 3. The CDR3 DNA reads TGTGCCAGCAGCTCCCGGGACAGGAACACCGGGGAGCTGTTTTTT. This codes for CASSSRDRNTGELFF.

In its sample, this clonotype was seen a few times. The genes are TRBV4-1 and TRBJ1-5; TRBD1 might be the D (6 bases). CDR3 size: 14 residues. Germline-derived CDR1 and CDR2 are MGHRA and YSYEKL. Trimming pared 4 bases from V and 3 bases from J, leaving 10 bases between. CDR3 region: CASSPGQHNQPQHF. In nucleotides, the CDR3 is TGCGCCAGCAGCCCTGGACAGCACAATCAGCCCCAGCATTTT.

This chain uses TRBV28 with TRBJ2-7; 7 bases agree with TRBD1. V shed 3 bases, J shed 6 bases, and the junction held 11 bases outside the gene matches. The germline V gene has CDR1 MDHEN and CDR2 SYDVKM. The CDR3 is 15 amino acids. CDR3 in amino acids: CASSFGGRGRIEQYF. The DNA for the CDR3 is TGTGCCAGCAGTTTTGGGGGTAGGGGGCGTATCGAGCAGTACTTC.

The chain recombines TRBV20-1 with TRBJ1-5, with D unresolved. CDR1 and CDR2 (germline): DFQATT, SNEGSKA (reference sequence). Trimming cost V 6 bases and J 11 bases, with 26 bases left between them. The CDR3 contains 15 residues. In DNA form, the CDR3 reads TGCAGTGCCACGACCGGACGGAGGAGAGAAACGACCCAGCATTTT. Translated: CSATTGRRRETTQHF.

V usage is TRBV5-1 and J usage is TRBJ2-1; D uncertain. Trimming pared 0 bases from V and 3 bases from J, leaving 7 bases between. The CDR3 runs 14 residues. CDR1 SGHRS and CDR2 YFSETQ come from the germline V gene. In DNA form, the CDR3 reads TGCGCCAGCAGCTTGGTGGCAGGCTACAATGAGCAGTTCTTC. The encoded protein is CASSLVAGYNEQFF.

This clonotype was seen a few times. The genes are TRBV5-1 and TRBJ1-1; unclear D gene. This CDR3 is built from 15 residues. Germline CDR1 and CDR2: SGHRS and YFSETQ. With 0 bases removed from V and 4 bases from J, the gap between germline ends came to 13 bases. The CDR3 loop is CASSLVTSSSTEAFF. CDR3 DNA sequence: TGCGCCAGCAGCTTGGTTACCAGCTCTAGCACTGAAGCTTTCTTT. Looking up the rest from reference TRBV5-1 and TRBJ1-1 gives the full variable domain: KAGVTQTPRYLIKTRGQQVTLSCSPISGHRSVSWYQQTPGQGLQFLFEYFSETQRNKGNFPGRFSGRQFSNSRSEMNVSTLELGDSALYLCASSLVTSSSTEAFFGQGTRLTVV.